This T cell receptor (beta chain) comes out of a study of vaccination effects on CD4 cells after COVID-19. Findings and caveats of the study: Few convalescent patients were included, and no early post-infection timepoints were sampled.

CDR1 SGHAT and CDR2 FQNNGV come from the germline V gene. Trimming shortened V by 5 bases and J by 5 bases, and 24 bases separated the two germline ends. The CDR3 covers 18 residues. Within the ViraFEST assay, antigen-specific CD4+ T cells underwent expansion with viral peptide pools prior to sequencing. Researchers isolated CD4+ T cells once about eleven days of culture had elapsed. A remark on this clone: No antigen is known for it.

The assay was immunoSEQ multiplex PCR, and TCRdb's table has in-frame clones only and misses some. Altogether 50,000 to 65,000 clones are present, 80% to 85% being singletons, with the ten largest covering approximately 2.4%. Sequenced material: CD4+ T cells from PBMCs cultured with HCoV-229E spike peptides, taken before COVID-19 vaccination. The V and J genes are TRBV11-2 and TRBJ2-2; weak D call: TRBD2 (5 bases). The source of this sequence is a human donor who received a COVID-19 vaccine. This chain's CDR3 is CASSEGYAGVVQTGELFF. CDR3 DNA: TGTGCCAGCAGCGAAGGATACGCCGGGGTTGTTCAGACCGGGGAGCTGTTTTTT. The whole variable domain, remainder taken from reference TRBV11-2 and TRBJ2-2, is EAGVAQSPRYKIIEKRQSVAFWCNPISGHATLYWYQQILGQGPKLLIQFQNNGVVDDSQLPKDRFSAERLKGVDSTLKIQPAKLEDSAVYLCASSEGYAGVVQTGELFFGEGSRLTVL.